This record covers a single T cell receptor beta chain. Its antigen is as yet unknown. This specimen comes from a study of response to subunit inactivated influenza vaccine. Study results and caveats: It was the authors' suggestion that each seasonal influenza vaccination recruits few new T cells.

Germline V lookup: CDR1 SGHRS, CDR2 YFSETQ. CDR3 length: 16 amino acids. With 0 bases clipped from V and 9 bases from J, the junction kept 8 bases outside the gene matches. TCRdb fed the RT-PCR reads into MiXCR, producing one record per CDR3 protein. The sample holds 500,000 to 600,000 distinct CDR3 sequences, roughly 15% seen once. Sequencing used PBMCs from blood, obtained about 11 days after vaccination. The chain combines TRBV5-1 with TRBJ2-1; TRBD2 matches at 11 bases. This clonotype originated in a man between 45 and 60 years old who received an inactivated influenza vaccine. CDR3 protein: CASSLAGTSGLSEQFF. The CDR3, as DNA: TGCGCCAGCAGCTTGGCCGGGACTAGCGGCCTTAGTGAGCAGTTCTTC.